Included here is one T cell receptor (beta chain) sequence, with context. Antigen specificity is unknown. Germline CDR1 SNHLY, CDR2 FYNNEI. After removal of 3 bases from V and 2 bases from J, the junction contained 0 bases not matched to a gene. The CDR3 runs 13 residues. Blood replicates held 0.5 ug DNA, tumor or normal breast approximately 1.5 ug, two each. Method: immunoSEQ multiplex PCR; TCRdb's copy keeps in-frame clones and lacks some. The table has 25,000 to 35,000 clones, approximately 85% seen once. The data were obtained in a study of early stage breast cancer tumors. Points from the study as a whole: Tumors had approximately 2.5-fold higher T cell density and higher clonality than adjacent normal breast tissue.

Material: blood. The sequence was collected from a person aged 45-60 years with breast cancer. V usage is TRBV2 and J usage is TRBJ2-7; 8 nucleotides line up with TRBD1. CDR3 nucleotide sequence: TGTGCCAGCAGTGACAGGGGGCCCTACGAGCAGTACTTC. It specifies CASSDRGPYEQYF.